This is a list of T cell receptor beta chains from one sample in a study of T cell repertoires in cytomegalovirus infection. TCRdb itself ran the reads through MiXCR, one entry per CDR3 protein. This sample has some 150,000 distinct CDR3 sequences, with about a quarter found just once. Sequences were obtained from PBMCs. All receptors come from a human donor in good health (CMV status not recorded). Some clones in this sample may be carry-over from other donors' samples. CDR3s include the opening cysteine and the closing phenylalanine or tryptophan. A D gene is named only where the DNA matches it firmly. Only some rows state a clone size, as once, few, many or a class for expanded clones.

TRBV29-1	once	TRBJ2-1	TRBD2	TGCAGCGCCTCAACCGGGACTAGCCTGCCCAATGAGCAGTTCTTC	CSASTGTSLPNEQFF
TRBV7-3	.	TRBJ2-3	.	TGTGCCAGCCGGAGAGGCATAAGCACAGATACGCAGTATTTT	CASRRGISTDTQYF
TRBV7-6	many	TRBJ2-1	.	TGTGCCAGCAGCTTATTCGGACAATACAATGAGCAGTTCTTC	CASSLFGQYNEQFF
TRBV2	.	TRBJ2-1	.	TGTGCCAGCAGTGCCGGGAGGGGGCCCTACAATGAGCAGTTCTTC	CASSAGRGPYNEQFF
TRBV5-1	few	TRBJ1-4	.	TGCGCCAGCAGCTTGGTCGAGACATCAACAGTTAACGAAAAACTGTTTTTT	CASSLVETSTVNEKLFF
TRBV6-6	.	TRBJ2-7	TRBD1	TGTGCCAGCAGGACGACCGGGACAGGGAACGAGCAGTACTTC	CASRTTGTGNEQYF
TRBV5-1	few	TRBJ2-7	.	TGCGCCAGCAGCTTGGCCCTCGACAGCTTGGGCCCTTACGAGCAGTACTTC	CASSLALDSLGPYEQYF
TRBV10-3	.	TRBJ2-5	.	TGTGCCATCAGTGAGGAGCCTAGTCCTCGGGAGACCCAGTACTTC	CAISEEPSPRETQYF
TRBV24-1	.	TRBJ2-5	TRBD1	TGTGCCACCAGTGATGGACAGGGGCTCGAAGAGACCCAGTACTTC	CATSDGQGLEETQYF
TRBV28	.	TRBJ2-1	.	TGTGCCAGCAGCCGTGCTAGGGATGAGCAGTTCTTC	CASSRARDEQFF
TRBV7-2	.	TRBJ2-3	TRBD2	TGTGCCAGCAGGGCGGCGGGGGGCACAGATACGCAGTATTTT	CASRAAGGTDTQYF
TRBV7-2	few	TRBJ1-5	TRBD1	TGTGCCAGCAGCATAATGACAGGGGGCGGACTACCACGACAGCCCCAGCATTTT	CASSIMTGGGLPRQPQHF
TRBV29-1	many	TRBJ2-4	TRBD2	TGCAGCGGGGCGGGGGACGAAAACATTCAGTACTTC	CSGAGDENIQYF
TRBV18	.	TRBJ2-3	.	TGTGCCAGCTCACCACCAGGGGGAGCTAGCACAGATACGCAGTATTTT	CASSPPGGASTDTQYF
TRBV7-2	many	TRBJ2-2	TRBD2	TGTGCCAGCAGCTTAGGAGCGGGGGCCACCGGGGAGCTGTTTTTT	CASSLGAGATGELFF
TRBV2	.	TRBJ2-2	.	TGTGCCAGCATCGGGATGGGAACCGGGGAGCTGTTTTTT	CASIGMGTGELFF
TRBV2	.	TRBJ2-3	TRBD1	TGTGCCAGCAGTCCTCGTTGGACAGGAGGCACAGATACGCAGTATTTT	CASSPRWTGGTDTQYF
TRBV7-2	many	TRBJ1-6	TRBD1	TGTGCCAGCAGCCAAGACAGGGTGGATTCACCCCTCCACTTT	CASSQDRVDSPLHF
TRBV2	.	TRBJ1-1	TRBD1	TGTGCCAGCAGTGAATCGATCCCTAGGACAGGGTTGTTCGGGAACACTGAAGCTTTCTTT	CASSESIPRTGLFGNTEAFF
TRBV7-3	few	TRBJ2-3	.	TGTGCCAGCAGCCCCCAGACAGGGAGGACAGATACGCAGTATTTT	CASSPQTGRTDTQYF
TRBV9	.	TRBJ2-1	.	TGTGCCAGCAGCGTAGGATCGGGCTCCTACAATGAGCAGTTCTTC	CASSVGSGSYNEQFF
TRBV6-2/TRBV6-3	.	TRBJ1-1	TRBD1	TGTGCCAGCAGTTACTCGTTGAGACAGGGAATTGAAGCTTTCTTT	CASSYSLRQGIEAFF
TRBV6-1	many	TRBJ1-1	.	TGTGCCAGCAGCCCAGGACCTCCTGAAGCTTTCTTT	CASSPGPPEAFF
TRBV7-8	many	TRBJ2-7	.	TGTGCCAGCAGCCTTAACAGGGCCTCCTACGAGCAGTACTTC	CASSLNRASYEQYF
TRBV2	few	TRBJ1-2	.	TGTGCCAGCAGTGAAATGGTCTATGGCTACACCTTC	CASSEMVYGYTF
TRBV28	few	TRBJ2-7	.	TGTGCCAGCAGTTTCGACCCAGGGAAGAATACCTACGAGCAGTACTTC	CASSFDPGKNTYEQYF
TRBV28	many	TRBJ2-1	.	TGTGCCAGCAGCGAGACGTATGAGCAGTTCTTC	CASSETYEQFF
TRBV6-5	.	TRBJ1-3	.	TGTGCCAGCAGACCACCAGGGCCCTCTGGAAACACCATATATTTT	CASRPPGPSGNTIYF
TRBV28	.	TRBJ2-4	.	TGTGCCAGCAGGACAAAGGGGGGGGTGGACAACATTCAGTACTTC	CASRTKGGVDNIQYF
TRBV19	.	TRBJ1-5	.	TGTGCCAGTAGTACCAGCTACTTGGGTCAGCCCCAGCATTTT	CASSTSYLGQPQHF
TRBV20-1	.	TRBJ2-3	TRBD2	TGCAGTGCCCCTAGCGGGAAGGGAGATACGCAGTATTTT	CSAPSGKGDTQYF
TRBV6-5	.	TRBJ2-5	TRBD2	TGTGCCAGCAGTTACTCGATCATCGGGGGGGAAACCCAGTACTTC	CASSYSIIGGETQYF
TRBV2	.	TRBJ2-1	TRBD2	TGTGCCAGCAAGCGGGGGAACTCCTACAATGAGCAGTTCTTC	CASKRGNSYNEQFF
TRBV20-1	many	TRBJ2-1	TRBD2	TGCAGTGCTAGACGACTAGCGGGGACCTACAATGAGCAGTTCTTC	CSARRLAGTYNEQFF
TRBV4-1	few	TRBJ2-2	.	TGCGCCAGCAGCCAAGTTGTGGGATTGAACACCGGGGAGCTGTTTTTT	CASSQVVGLNTGELFF
TRBV20-1	few	TRBJ2-5	.	TGCAGTGCTAGAAAGCCGGCAGGGGGGAGGGAGACCCAGTACTTC	CSARKPAGGRETQYF
TRBV7-8	many	TRBJ1-5	.	TGTGCCAGCAGCTTATCGGCGATTCCGGGACCGGGAGATCAGCCCCAGCATTTT	CASSLSAIPGPGDQPQHF
TRBV19	few	TRBJ2-1	.	TGTGCCAGTATGGGGCAGGGCTGGGATGAGCAGTTCTTC	CASMGQGWDEQFF
TRBV7-2	medium-sized	TRBJ2-2	TRBD2	TGTGCCAGCAGCTTAGGACTAGCGGGAGGCTTGGGGCTGTTTTTT	CASSLGLAGGLGLFF
TRBV28	.	TRBJ1-4	.	TGTGCCAGCAGTTTAACCCATACAACTAATGAAAAACTGTTTTTT	CASSLTHTTNEKLFF
TRBV20-1	few	TRBJ2-1	TRBD2	TGCAGTGCCACGCGGGAGGGCTCCTACAATGAGCAGTTCTTC	CSATREGSYNEQFF
TRBV7-8	.	TRBJ2-3	.	TGTGCCAGCAGCTTAAAGGACACAGATACGCAGTATTTT	CASSLKDTDTQYF
TRBV11-2	many	TRBJ1-5	.	TGTGCCAGCAGCCCCGGGACATCATATAGCAATCAGCCCCAGCATTTT	CASSPGTSYSNQPQHF
TRBV19	.	TRBJ1-1	.	TGTGCCAGTAGTCCGGAGGCAGGTCCTGGGAGGCCTGAAGCTTTCTTT	CASSPEAGPGRPEAFF
TRBV27	few	TRBJ2-1	.	TGTGCCAGCAGTTTAATCGAGCCCGAACGCATCGATGAGCAGTTCTTC	CASSLIEPERIDEQFF
TRBV12-3/TRBV12-4	few	TRBJ1-2	.	TGTGCCAGCAGTTTCCCCCCGGCCGGGGACTATGGCTACACCTTC	CASSFPPAGDYGYTF
TRBV29-1	few	TRBJ1-1	.	TGCAGCGTTGATGAACAGGGTACTGAAGCTTTCTTT	CSVDEQGTEAFF